The entry below describes one T cell receptor (beta chain). Its target antigen remains unknown. The sample holds no much larger clone one base away, and base qualities are not on file. The sample originates from a study of response to subunit inactivated influenza vaccine (dated by TCRdb to 2017 to 2018). Describing the broader study: The study used deep quantitative T cell receptor repertoire profiling to track responses to a trivalent subunit inactivated influenza vaccine.

Results and caveats for the whole study, not just this receptor: The authors suggested that each seasonal influenza vaccination may recruit only a limited number of new T cells.

The protocol used for the library was RT-PCR. Sequencing instrument: Illumina HiSeq 2500. TCRdb reprocessed the public reads (quality trimming at Q25 with fastp, clone calling with MiXCR) and kept in-frame beta chains. Merged by CDR3 protein, the rows form single entries marked with the most common genes and DNA. The sample has roughly 570,000 distinct CDR3 sequences on record, over 10% of them singletons. The ten biggest clones cover around 12% of the sample. Per the publication, the time point label means: 45 days after influenza vaccine administration. Spanning cysteine to phenylalanine, the CDR3 consists of 17 amino acids. Of the read, only the CDR3 DNA is kept; its 51 bases are in frame from base 1. CDR1 and CDR2 are drawn from the germline V gene: SGHTA, FQGNSA. V ends up 4 bases short and J 6 bases short, with an unmatched junction base count of 11.

Sequenced here: PBMCs from blood, sampled about 40 days after vaccination. This TCR came from a man aged 50-60 years who received an inactivated influenza vaccine. Donor details come from another sample of the same person, matched by shared clones. The V and J genes are TRBV7-2 and TRBJ2-1; 11 bases in the middle match TRBD2. The CDR3 reads CASSSVLTSGTANEQFF. The DNA reads as follows: TGTGCCAGCAGCTCCGTCCTGACTAGCGGGACCGCCAATGAGCAGTTCTTC. Reference TRBV7-2 and TRBJ2-1 genes cover what lies past the CDR3, so the full variable domain is GAGVSQSPSNKVTEKGKDVELRCDPISGHTALYWYRQSLGQGLEFLIYFQGNSAPDKSGLPSDRFSAERTGGSVSTLTIQRTQQEDSAVYLCASSSVLTSGTANEQFFGPGTRLTVL.